The 14 T cell receptor beta chains listed next were all sequenced from one sample in a study of response to subunit inactivated influenza vaccine. Each CDR3 protein is one row after TCRdb ran MiXCR on the RT-PCR reads. The table lists some 850,000 distinct CDR3 sequences, around 18% of them singletons. Material: PBMCs from blood, obtained 4 to 6 days after vaccination. The receptor source for this set is a man aged 50-60 years who received an inactivated influenza vaccine.

The J gene is TRBJ2-7, the V gene TRBV27; D possibly uses TRBD1 or TRBD2 (5 bases each). Trimming removed 5 bases from V and 3 bases from J, with 17 bases in between. Germline CDR1 reads MNHEY; CDR2 reads SMNVEV (reference sequence). CDR3 length equals 15 residues. CDR3 sequence: CASSPWDRVGYEQYF. For the CDR3, the DNA is TGTGCCAGCAGTCCTTGGGACCGGGTTGGCTACGAGCAGTACTTC.

The rearrangement links TRBV20-1 to TRBJ2-3; 7 nucleotides agree with TRBD2. V shed 6 bases, J shed 6 bases, and the junction held 6 bases outside the gene matches. The CDR3 runs 12 residues. From germline, CDR1 is DFQATT and CDR2 SNEGSKA (reference sequence). The DNA of the CDR3 is TGCAGTGCCAGGACTAGTTCTGATACGCAGTATTTT. As protein: CSARTSSDTQYF.

V is TRBV6-1 and J is TRBJ2-7, with 8 bases that match TRBD1. Unmatched junction bases numbered 10, after V lost 7 bases and J lost 5 bases. Germline assignment: CDR1 MNHNS and CDR2 SASEGT. This CDR3 region has 14 residues. The CDR3 here is CASKNVQGADEQYF. In nucleotides, the CDR3 is TGTGCCAGCAAGAACGTGCAGGGGGCTGACGAGCAGTACTTC.

The CDR3 nucleotides are TGTGCCAGCAGTTTAGACCCTGGGACTAGCGGGGGGAGGTCGCAGTATTTT. Translated, it gives CASSLDPGTSGGRSQYF. The gene calls are TRBV28 and TRBJ2-3; 15 bases fit TRBD2. J gave up 10 bases and V 2 bases, and 10 bases lay outside the gene matches. There are 17 residues in the CDR3. Germline V lookup: CDR1 MDHEN, CDR2 SYDVKM. The complete variable domain, with remaining parts taken from reference TRBV28 and TRBJ2-3, reads DVKVTQSSRYLVKRTGEKVFLECVQDMDHENMFWYRQDPGLGLRLIYFSYDVKMKEKGDIPEGYSVSREKKERFSLILESASTNQTSMYLCASSLDPGTSGGRSQYFGPGTRLTVL.

The sample holds a few counts of this clonotype. V usage is TRBV20-1 and J usage is TRBJ2-1; TRBD2 matches at 16 bases. V trimming: 5 bases; J trimming: 9 bases; junction bases outside the gene matches: 16. Germline V CDR1 and CDR2: DFQATT, SNEGSKA (reference sequence). The CDR3 contains 18 residues. CDR3 sequence (DNA): TGCAGTGCTGCCCCTGGGACTAGCGGGAGGGCCAGAGGTTTTGAGCAGTTCTTC. Translation: CSAAPGTSGRARGFEQFF.

This clonotype was recorded a few times. The chain uses TRBV4-3 and TRBJ1-1; weak D call: TRBD1 (6 bases). Germline lookup yields CDR1 LGHNA and CDR2 YSLEER. The V end lost 4 bases, the J end lost 0 bases, and 15 bases lay between the germline ends. The CDR3 sequence is 16 residues long. DNA for the CDR3: TGCGCCAGCAGCCTTCGGTCCGGGACAATGAACACTGAAGCTTTCTTT. It yields the protein CASSLRSGTMNTEAFF.

This clonotype was observed a handful of times. The rearrangement links TRBV10-2 to TRBJ2-5; TRBD2 agrees at 8 bases. CDR3 length: 20 amino acids. With V trimmed by 0 bases and J by 2 bases, 17 bases remained unmatched. Germline CDR1 and CDR2: WSHSY and SAAADI. The CDR3 DNA sequence: TGCGCCAGCAGTGAGTCCCGCGGACTAATCTGGCGGGGGGCACAAGAGACCCAGTACTTC. Its protein is CASSESRGLIWRGAQETQYF.

This chain uses TRBV11-2 with TRBJ1-5; 9 positions agree with TRBD1. The germline CDR1 and CDR2 sequences are SGHAT and FQNNGV. After removal of 0 bases from V and 0 bases from J, the junction contained 3 bases not matched to a gene. CDR3 size: 17 residues. The CDR3: CASSLEGQGFSNQPQHF. DNA for the CDR3: TGTGCCAGCAGCTTAGAGGGACAGGGTTTTAGCAATCAGCCCCAGCATTTT.

This clonotype has ten or more counts. The chain employs TRBV6-8 and TRBJ2-3; no clear D. This CDR3 comprises 20 residues. The germline V gene has CDR1 MNHGY and CDR2 SAAAGT. V lost 0 bases and J 2 bases, leaving 24 bases between the germline ends. The CDR3 DNA reads as TGTGCCAGCAGTTACTCGAAACAGTGCTGGAGCACCGCCAACACAGATACGCAGTATTTT. The encoded protein is CASSYSKQCWSTANTDTQYF.

The rearrangement links TRBV4-3 to TRBJ2-3; D is possibly TRBD1 (5 bases). Germline V gene sequence: CDR1 LGHNA, CDR2 YSLEER. Trimming left V 0 bases short and J 0 bases short, with 10 bases between. The CDR3 runs 16 residues. The CDR3 DNA reads as TGCGCCAGCAGCCAAGATCTCGGACAAAGCACAGATACGCAGTATTTT. It encodes CASSQDLGQSTDTQYF.

The chain recombines TRBV20-1 with TRBJ2-2, with TRBD2 identical over 12 bases. Germline values: CDR1 DFQATT, CDR2 SNEGSKA (reference sequence). With 4 bases clipped from V and 2 bases from J, the junction kept 5 bases outside the gene matches. This CDR3 contains 16 residues. CDR3 DNA sequence: TGCAGTGCTAATCTAGCGGGAGGGCCTAACACCGGGGAGCTGTTTTTT. It encodes CSANLAGGPNTGELFF.

The chain carries TRBV7-2 and TRBJ1-5; D is undetermined. Germline-derived CDR1 and CDR2 are SGHTA and FQGNSA. V was shortened by 5 bases and J by 3 bases, with 5 bases between the two germline ends. The CDR3 runs to 12 residues. The CDR3 region is CASSQNNQPQHF. The CDR3 DNA is TGTGCCAGCAGCCAAAACAATCAGCCCCAGCATTTT.

The chain carries TRBV6-2 or TRBV6-3 and TRBJ1-2; D is undetermined. This CDR3 contains 13 residues. From germline, CDR1 is MNHEY and CDR2 SVGEGT. Trimming took 5 bases from V and 7 from J, leaving 14 bases between them. The CDR3 region has the DNA TGTGCCAGCAGTCCAAACGAGGGATTTGGCTACACCTTC. This codes for CASSPNEGFGYTF.

The count of this clonotype is one. The rearrangement joins TRBV20-1 to TRBJ2-1, with 9 bases that match TRBD2. The germline V gene encodes CDR1 DFQATT and CDR2 SNEGSKA (reference sequence). Trimming took 6 bases from V and 2 from J; bases not matched to a gene: 11. CDR3 length equals 16 residues. The DNA of the CDR3 is TGCAGTGCATCTGGGATTAGCGGGAGCACCTACAATGAGCAGTTCTTC. Its translation is CSASGISGSTYNEQFF.